This T cell receptor (beta chain) is drawn from a study of cytomegalovirus exposure and HLA in healthy donors (TCRdb year 2017). Regarding the study in general: According to an earlier analysis of 587 of the donors, about 179 million T cells yielded roughly 110 million unique TCR beta sequences and about 300 Gb of sequence data. An early release that covered some 640 HLA-typed donors contained approximately 320 gigabases of sequencing data and 70 million to 100 million unique TCR sequences. Of the roughly 410 genotyped donors, 81% were placed in the genetic ancestry cluster associated with self-reported Caucasian donors. The study was designed to test whether signatures of past pathogen exposure could be identified by cataloging public T cell receptors. The study used immunosequencing to profile the T cell repertoires of 670 or so subjects and linked those repertoires to cytomegalovirus serostatus. In addition to the first cohort of around 670 subjects, a separate validation cohort of 120 different subjects was used. To predict cytomegalovirus infection status, the study combined high-throughput TCR immunosequencing, statistical association of individual TCRs with disease status, and machine learning. A later analysis re-analyzed previously published TCR beta repertoires from roughly 600 donors and added high-resolution HLA genotyping to study TCR occurrence patterns. In the later analysis, no new phenotypic data were used to find candidate immune exposures; instead, reliance was placed on TCR beta sequences and their occurrence across donors. An earlier analysis of 450 to 750 of the donors used high-throughput TCR beta sequencing to judge whether each TCR beta V gene segment behaved as functional or pseudogenic. Donor age, sex, ethnicity and CMV serostatus were compiled alongside the repertoire data. In a later genetic analysis, genome-wide SNP genotypes for about 65% of the roughly 700 donors were used, and that subset was treated as a discovery cohort. All discovery cohort repertoires had been generated on a single sequencing platform. Class I and class II HLA loci were covered by the typing at four-digit resolution. The number of donors typed differed by locus, with 629-630 for A, B, C, DRB1 and DQB1, around 560 for DQA1, 606 for DPA1, and some 470 for DPB1. Roughly five DR-DQ haplotypes were handled as single units for association and clustering, since linkage in the cohort was strong. Among about 400 genotyped donors of the cohort, an average of about 220,000 unique TCR beta nucleotide sequences was sequenced per donor, of which approximately 18% were non-productive.

The receptor library was made with the immunoSEQ multiplex PCR assay. For the multiplex PCR, a mixture combining 60 forward primers for TCR Vbeta segments and 13 reverse primers for TCR Jbeta segments was used. The CDR3 region of rearranged TCR beta genes was amplified from genomic DNA by a multiplex PCR assay. Amplified TCR beta libraries were sequenced as 87-base-pair reads on the Illumina HiSeq System. Per the original workflow: Across the 500 to 750 repertoires, a later analysis counted approximately 75 million unique TCR beta chains, roughly 11 million of which were shared by at least two donors. Raw reads were error-corrected and collapsed into unique sequences by a nearest-neighbor algorithm in which closely related sequences were merged to remove PCR and sequencing errors. CDR3 sequences were aligned to IMGT reference sequences to assign V, D and J gene segments. Each retained sequence needed at least a six-nucleotide match to both a V gene segment and a J gene segment. A rearrangement was called productive if the CDR3 had no stop codons and remained in frame with V and J, and every other rearrangement was called non-productive. CDR3 was defined by IMGT convention, running from the second conserved V-encoded cysteine to the conserved J-encoded phenylalanine. The earlier analysis of some 550 of the donors excluded any sequence lacking an unambiguous match to a single V gene segment. An earlier analysis of 587 of the donors classified V segments as functional when productive rearrangements were above 56.7% and as segregating when the standard deviation between donors was above 5%. A statistical classification framework was developed to diagnose cytomegalovirus status using the catalog of TCR beta chain sequences. In a later analysis, V and J genes were assigned by comparing TCR nucleotide sequences against IMGT/GENE-DB human TR gene sequences. In a later analysis, CDR3 sequences and most-parsimonious VDJ recombination scenarios were assigned using the TCRdist pipeline. In a later analysis, each TCR beta chain was defined by its CDR3 amino acid sequence together with its V-gene family, and reads lacking a unique V-gene family were excluded. In a later analysis, several hundred highly shared, low-generation-probability nucleotide sequences were removed to address suspected cross-contamination and a sequencing artifact. In a later analysis, a clonal expansion index was calculated for each public chain from normalized within-repertoire ranks of inferred template counts. In a later analysis, generation probabilities were computed using a VDJ recombination model fitted to out-of-frame rearrangements, and the results were checked against IGoR. In a later analysis, TCR-TCR, TCR-HLA and TCR-CMV co-occurrence was scored with hypergeometric tests, and a repertoire-size bias correction was applied to TCR pairs. A later analysis estimated false discovery rates by permuting HLA or CMV assignments 20 times. A later analysis grouped co-occurring TCRs with DBSCAN, adding TCRdist sequence similarity when clustering within HLA-allele-positive subsets. Repertoires with fewer than 30,000 or more than 120,000 public chains, plus five repertoires with anomalous nucleotide sharing, were excluded from co-occurrence clustering. TCRdb's version of the immuneACCESS table is confined to in-frame rearrangements and falls short of the full clone set. An unresolved V gene accounts for under half of the shortfall where checked; the remainder is of unknown origin. Clonal size and the V and J genes are those of that table, whereas D and trimming came from the DNA. The sample table records over 85,000 clones; 69% of these occur just once. In total, the top ten clones hold over 1% of the sample.

About this clone itself: It has no known antigen specificity. No base-level quality is on record; no much larger clone is a single base apart.

The cohort comprised hundreds of healthy bone marrow donors. At the time of sampling, every cohort member was nominally healthy, though immune exposures that went unrecorded were likely present. The donor tested CMV seronegative and was one of the 352 seronegative cohort members. Every donor gave a peripheral blood sample, and the peripheral blood mononuclear cells from that sample were used for TCR beta sequencing. Genomic DNA extraction from the blood cell samples was performed with the Qiagen DNeasy Blood Extraction Kit. The germline V gene yields MNHEY for CDR1 and SVGAGI for CDR2. The CDR3 runs 16 amino acids, cysteine and phenylalanine included. CDR3 DNA is the only sequence kept; it has 48 bases, read in frame from the first base. Trimming takes 2 bases off V and 4 bases off J; junction bases not matched to a gene: 6. Findings and caveats that apply to the study as a whole: A later analysis found that TCR association rates varied across HLA loci, with DRB1 alleles showing the most associated TCRs and HLA-C alleles the fewest. Correlated functional status among segregating V segments might reflect linkage disequilibrium, but an unknown experimental factor could not be ruled out. In an earlier analysis of more than 450 of the donors, most TCR beta V segments were observed in productive rearrangements about 87% or about 30% of the time, broadly matching IMGT annotations. A cluster of highly shared sequence variants was judged likely to represent a technical artifact of the sequencing pipeline. The earlier analysis of some 560 of the donors excluded some 15 rarely observed V segments, including chromosome 9 orphons, because counts were too low. For the cohort, immune exposure information was limited to CMV serostatus. In a later analysis, HLA-associated TCR beta chains showed more clonal expansion and lower generation probabilities than non-associated chains that were equally common. When HLA alleles, especially DR and DQ, strongly co-occurred, TCR associations were difficult to assign to individual alleles. Some IMGT-functional V segments, including TRBV6-2 and TRBV6-3, could not be told apart with the 87-base-pair reads, so those segments were excluded. An association between a missense DCLRE1C variant and V-gene and J-gene trimming of TCR beta chains was found in a later genetic analysis and replicated in an independent cohort. A further reported finding was that TCR beta sequences accurately predicted the HLA-A and HLA-B alleles for most subjects in the first cohort. According to a later genetic analysis, donors in an Asian-associated ancestry cluster had fewer N-insertions in productive TCRs than the roughly 660-donor mean. In a later analysis, several top co-occurrence clusters were reported to appear linked to parvovirus B19, influenza, CMV and Epstein-Barr virus. HLA typing was unavailable for some donors at each locus, so association tests used only the typed subset. In this cohort, only TCR beta chains were sequenced, and detectable features were limited by the absence of alpha or paired-chain data. Sequencing depth was assumed to be roughly uniform across donors in the presence/absence analyses, though that assumption may not hold. In vitro tests confirmed that a few of the cytomegalovirus-associated TCR beta chains recognize cytomegalovirus antigens. In the study, 150 to 200 TCR beta chains were listed as associated with cytomegalovirus. The classifier was reported to diagnose cytomegalovirus status with high specificity and sensitivity in both the original cohort and the validation cohort. At a false discovery rate of 0.05, a later analysis linked 15,000 to 20,000 TCR beta sequences to specific HLA alleles. A later analysis found that most CMV-associated TCR beta chains appeared HLA-restricted, with HLA associations seemingly driven largely by CMV exposure. Across donors, most TCR sequences were observed very rarely, whereas some public TCRs were present in many individuals. The authors suggested that the approach could potentially be extended to other disease states and immunological phenotypes.

The receptor comes from a female donor in good health and CMV-seronegative. The receptor chain draws on TRBV6-5 and TRBJ1-1, and TRBD1 aligns with 11 junction nucleotides. The specimen was PBMCs. The CDR3 region has the sequence CASSYSSGTGGTEAFF. The DNA reads as follows: TGTGCCAGCAGTTACAGCTCCGGGACAGGGGGCACTGAAGCTTTCTTT.